Reported below is one T cell receptor (beta chain). The data were taken from a study of shared clonotypes between healthy human individuals. Produced via immunoSEQ multiplex PCR; TCRdb's table is partial and in-frame only. The table lists more than 500,000 clones, around 96% of them singletons. The specimen sequenced was naive CD4+ T cells sorted from blood. Subset of the sample: CD45RA+ positively selected. This clonotype was obtained from a woman aged 25-40 years in good health.

Written as DNA, the CDR3 is TGTGCCAGCAGGGACACCTCGGTCACCGGGGAGCTGTTTTTT. Amino acids: CASRDTSVTGELFF. This chain uses TRBV2 with TRBJ2-2, with D possibly matching TRBD1 (5 bases). The CDR3 loop spans 14 amino acids. V shed 6 bases and J shed 4 bases, with 12 bases lying between them. The germline gives CDR1 SNHLY, CDR2 FYNNEI.